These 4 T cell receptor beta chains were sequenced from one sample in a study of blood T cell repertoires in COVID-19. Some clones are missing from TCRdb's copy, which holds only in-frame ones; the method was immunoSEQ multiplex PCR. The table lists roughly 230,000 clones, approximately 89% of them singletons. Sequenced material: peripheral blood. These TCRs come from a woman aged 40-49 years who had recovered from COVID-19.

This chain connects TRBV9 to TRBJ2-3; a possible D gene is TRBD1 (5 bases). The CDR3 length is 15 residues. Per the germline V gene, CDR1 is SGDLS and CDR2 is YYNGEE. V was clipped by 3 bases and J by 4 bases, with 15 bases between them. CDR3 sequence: CASSADSPQADTQYF. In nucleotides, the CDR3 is TGTGCCAGCAGCGCCGACTCCCCACAGGCAGATACGCAGTATTTT.

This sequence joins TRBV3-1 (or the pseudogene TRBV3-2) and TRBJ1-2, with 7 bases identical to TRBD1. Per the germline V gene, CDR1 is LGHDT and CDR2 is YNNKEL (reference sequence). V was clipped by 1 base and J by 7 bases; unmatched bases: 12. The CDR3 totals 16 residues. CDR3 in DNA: TGTGCCAGCAGCCAAGGTGAGACAGGGATTGCCGGTGGCTACACCTTC. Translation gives CASSQGETGIAGGYTF.

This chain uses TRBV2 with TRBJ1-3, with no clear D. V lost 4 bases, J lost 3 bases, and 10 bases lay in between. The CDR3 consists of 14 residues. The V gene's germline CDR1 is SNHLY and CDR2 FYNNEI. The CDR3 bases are TGTGCCAGCAGTGTGTCGGGATTTGGAAACACCATATATTTT. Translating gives CASSVSGFGNTIYF.

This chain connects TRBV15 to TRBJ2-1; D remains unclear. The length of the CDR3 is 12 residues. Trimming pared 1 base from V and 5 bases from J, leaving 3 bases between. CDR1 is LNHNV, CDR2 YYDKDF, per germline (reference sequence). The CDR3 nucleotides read TGTGCCACCAGCAGAGCGGACAATGAGCAGTTCTTC. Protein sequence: CATSRADNEQFF.